This T cell receptor (beta chain) was recorded in a study of cytomegalovirus exposure and HLA in healthy donors. This CDR3 has 16 amino acids. V lost 0 bases, J lost 0 bases, and 10 bases lay in between. Germline lookup yields CDR1 SGHRS and CDR2 YFSETQ. The PCR ran on 60 Vbeta and 13 Jbeta primers. TCRdb keeps only in-frame clones here, not all; method: immunoSEQ multiplex PCR. The table records approximately 150,000 clones, 77% of them present only once. The sample taken for sequencing was PBMCs. The receptor was derived from a woman aged 25 to 39 in good health and CMV-seropositive. The V call is TRBV5-1, the J call TRBJ2-1; tentative D call: TRBD2 (7 bases). In DNA, the CDR3 is TGCGCCAGCAGCTTGGGAGGGGGGGTCTCCTACAATGAGCAGTTCTTC. This translates into CASSLGGGVSYNEQFF. Using reference TRBV5-1 and TRBJ2-1 for the parts outside the CDR3, the full variable domain is KAGVTQTPRYLIKTRGQQVTLSCSPISGHRSVSWYQQTPGQGLQFLFEYFSETQRNKGNFPGRFSGRQFSNSRSEMNVSTLELGDSALYLCASSLGGGVSYNEQFFGPGTRLTVL.